The 15 T cell receptor beta chains below come from one sample, sequenced in a study of blood T cell repertoires in COVID-19. Assay: immunoSEQ multiplex PCR; the TCRdb copy retains only in-frame clones and omits some. Here the sample spans some 490,000 clones, approximately 91% being singletons. Material for sequencing was PBMCs or T cells enriched from blood (not recorded which). Receptor source: a woman aged 55-70 years who had recovered from COVID-19.

The chain carries TRBV7-9 and TRBJ2-2; a possible D gene is TRBD1 (5 bases). Trimming left V 2 bases short and J 1 base short, with 8 bases between. Germline-derived CDR1 and CDR2 are SEHNR and FQNEAQ (reference sequence). There are 15 residues in the CDR3. The chain's CDR3 is CASSLTQGNTGELFF. The CDR3 DNA reads as TGTGCCAGCAGCTTAACCCAGGGGAACACCGGGGAGCTGTTTTTT.

V usage is TRBV6-5 and J usage is TRBJ1-3; the D gene is possibly TRBD1 (6 bases). This CDR3 has 15 amino acids. Trimming removed 6 bases at V and 0 bases at J, with 12 bases between. Germline-derived CDR1 and CDR2 are MNHEY and SVGAGI. The chain's CDR3 is CASSRQVNSGNTIYF. CDR3 bases: TGTGCCAGCAGCCGACAGGTTAACTCTGGAAACACCATATATTTT.

This chain connects TRBV12-3 or TRBV12-4 to TRBJ2-5; D may be TRBD2 (6 bases). Trimming took 7 bases from V and 5 from J, leaving 8 bases between them. The CDR3 contains 11 residues. DNA for the CDR3: TGTGCCAGCACGAGCGGGGAGACCCAGTACTTC. It is translated as CASTSGETQYF.

A word on this clone: Other DNA sequences of this sample code for an identical CDR3. This sequence joins TRBV2 and TRBJ2-2; D unresolved. The CDR3 covers 11 residues. V lost 8 bases, J lost 5 bases, and 6 bases lay in between. The germline gives CDR1 SNHLY, CDR2 FYNNEI. The CDR3 DNA reads TGTGCCAGCCTAGGTACCGGGGAGCTGTTTTTT. The encoded protein is CASLGTGELFF.

V is TRBV2 and J is TRBJ2-7; TRBD2 matches 8 bases. Germline values: CDR1 SNHLY, CDR2 FYNNEI. V lost 2 bases to trimming and J lost 5 bases; unmatched junction nucleotides: 11. The CDR3 length is 16 residues. The CDR3 region has the DNA TGTGCCAGCAGTGAAACGGCCGGACTAGCAGGCGACGAGCAGTACGTC. Residues: CASSETAGLAGDEQYV.

The V call is TRBV6-5, the J call TRBJ2-2; possible D gene TRBD2, 5 bases. The germline V and J ends were trimmed by 8 bases and 4 bases, with 14 bases remaining between them. Germline V gene sequence: CDR1 MNHEY, CDR2 SVGAGI. The CDR3 loop spans 14 amino acids. CDR3 residues: CASRGSGGTGELFF. CDR3 in DNA: TGTGCCAGCCGGGGTTCCGGCGGCACCGGGGAGCTGTTTTTT.

The genes are TRBV6-5 and TRBJ1-1; the D gene is possibly TRBD1 (5 bases). CDR3 length: 15 residues. With 7 bases removed from V and 1 base from J, the gap between germline ends came to 16 bases. Germline values: CDR1 MNHEY, CDR2 SVGAGI. The CDR3 nucleotides read TGTGCCAGCATAAGTGGGGCGTTGGGGAACACTGAAGCTTTCTTT. This codes for CASISGALGNTEAFF.

This clone was recorded a few times. This chain joins TRBV2 and TRBJ1-4, with D perhaps TRBD1 (6 bases). V shed 4 bases and J shed 14 bases, with 8 bases lying between them. The CDR3 contains 10 residues. Germline V gene data show CDR1 as SNHLY and CDR2 as FYNNEI. This CDR3 is CASSGQVLFF. Written as DNA, the CDR3 is TGTGCCAGCAGTGGACAGGTCCTGTTTTTT.

This chain links TRBV16 with TRBJ1-1, with no clear D. Trimming took 2 bases from V and 3 from J, leaving 19 bases between them. The germline gives CDR1 KGHSY, CDR2 FQNENV. This CDR3 spans 17 amino acids. Here the CDR3 DNA reads TGTGCCAGCAGCCAAACTGGGGAGAATAGAGGGTACACTGAAGCTTTCTTT. Amino acid sequence: CASSQTGENRGYTEAFF. Full variable domain (remainder filled in from reference TRBV16 and TRBJ1-1): GEEVAQTPKHLVRGEGQKAKLYCAPIKGHSYVFWYQQVLKNEFKFLISFQNENVFDETGMPKERFSAKCLPNSPCSLEIQATKLEDSAVYFCASSQTGENRGYTEAFFGQGTRLTVV.

V usage is TRBV29-1 and J usage is TRBJ1-4, with a tentative D call TRBD1 (6 bases). The CDR3 loop spans 15 amino acids. Germline V gene data show CDR1 as SQVTM and CDR2 as ANQGSEA. With 6 bases removed from V and 13 bases from J, the gap between germline ends came to 27 bases. CDR3 in amino acids: CSVYRDNQERKGLFF. DNA of the CDR3: TGCAGCGTCTACCGGGACAACCAAGAAAGAAAGGGACTGTTTTTT.

The rearrangement links TRBV9 to TRBJ2-3; the match to TRBD1 covers 8 bases. The germline CDR1 and CDR2 sequences are SGDLS and YYNGEE. The length of the CDR3 is 16 residues. V lost 1 base, J lost 3 bases, and 7 bases stayed unmatched. The CDR3 protein is CASSVRTGLGTDTQYF. CDR3 nucleotide sequence: TGTGCCAGCAGCGTAAGGACAGGGCTTGGGACAGATACGCAGTATTTT.

The chain recombines TRBV3-1 (or the pseudogene TRBV3-2) with TRBJ2-7; D possibly corresponds to TRBD1 (6 bases). Germline V gene data show CDR1 as LGHDT and CDR2 as YNNKEL (reference sequence). V lost 2 bases, J lost 9 bases, and 11 bases lay in between. The CDR3 is 12 residues long. The CDR3 loop reads CASSQISQGQYF. The CDR3 DNA is TGTGCCAGCAGCCAAATTTCACAGGGGCAGTACTTC.

This chain joins TRBV7-2 and TRBJ2-7; D perhaps matches TRBD2 (7 bases). The V end lost 7 bases, the J end lost 2 bases, and 15 bases lay between the germline ends. Germline loops: CDR1 SGHTA, CDR2 FQGNSA. CDR3 length: 14 amino acids. The CDR3 spells CASKPRGAAYEQYV. Written as DNA, the CDR3 is TGTGCCAGCAAACCACGGGGGGCAGCCTACGAGCAGTACGTC.

The rearrangement joins TRBV9 to TRBJ1-2; TRBD1 is a possible D gene (5 bases). The CDR3 sequence is 14 residues long. Trimming took off 4 bases at V and 3 bases at J, with 13 bases between the two ends. Per the germline V gene, CDR1 is SGDLS and CDR2 is YYNGEE. The CDR3 loop reads CASSLSGEDYGYTF. The CDR3 DNA reads as TGTGCCAGCAGCCTTTCGGGGGAGGACTATGGCTACACCTTC.

The chain recombines TRBV9 with TRBJ1-3; no firm D call. The CDR3 loop spans 13 amino acids. The ends were cut back, 10 bases at V and 4 bases at J, with 15 bases in the middle. Germline V gene sequence: CDR1 SGDLS, CDR2 YYNGEE. The CDR3 DNA follows: TGTGCCTCTACCCGGGGAGTCGGAAACACCATATATTTT. Its protein product is CASTRGVGNTIYF.